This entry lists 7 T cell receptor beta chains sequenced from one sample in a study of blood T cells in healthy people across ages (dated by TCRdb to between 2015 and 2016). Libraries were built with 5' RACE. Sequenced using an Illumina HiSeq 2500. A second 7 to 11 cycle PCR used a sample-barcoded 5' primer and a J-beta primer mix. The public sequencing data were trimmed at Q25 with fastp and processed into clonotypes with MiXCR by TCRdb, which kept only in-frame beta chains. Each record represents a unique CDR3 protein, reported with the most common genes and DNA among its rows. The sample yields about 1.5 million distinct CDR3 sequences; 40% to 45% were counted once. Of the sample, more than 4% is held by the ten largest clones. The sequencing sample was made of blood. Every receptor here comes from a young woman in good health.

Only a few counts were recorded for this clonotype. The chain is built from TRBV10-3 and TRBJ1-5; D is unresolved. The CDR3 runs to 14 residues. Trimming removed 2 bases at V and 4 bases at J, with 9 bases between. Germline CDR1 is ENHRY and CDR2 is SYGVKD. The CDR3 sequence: CAISEANGNQPQHF. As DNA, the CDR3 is TGTGCCATCAGTGAGGCAAACGGAAATCAGCCCCAGCATTTT.

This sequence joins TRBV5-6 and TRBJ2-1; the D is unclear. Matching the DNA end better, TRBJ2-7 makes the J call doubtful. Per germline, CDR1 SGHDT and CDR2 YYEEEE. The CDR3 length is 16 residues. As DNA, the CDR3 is TGTGCCAGCAGCTTGGAGACGGCTCGAATCTACAATGAGCAGTACTTC. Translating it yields CASSLETARIYNEQYF.

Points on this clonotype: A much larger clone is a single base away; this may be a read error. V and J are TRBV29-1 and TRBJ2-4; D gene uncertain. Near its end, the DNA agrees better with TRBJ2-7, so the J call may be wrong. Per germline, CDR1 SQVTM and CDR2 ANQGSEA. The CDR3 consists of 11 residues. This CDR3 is CSGKEFYEQYF. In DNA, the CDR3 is TGCAGCGGGAAGGAGTTTTACGAGCAGTACTTC.

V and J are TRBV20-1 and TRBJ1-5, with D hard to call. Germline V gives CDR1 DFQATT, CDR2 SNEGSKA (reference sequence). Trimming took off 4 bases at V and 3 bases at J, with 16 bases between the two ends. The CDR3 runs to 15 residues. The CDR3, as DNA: TGCAGTGCTACCTCTGGGGAGGATTTCAATCAGCCCCAGCATTTT. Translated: CSATSGEDFNQPQHF.

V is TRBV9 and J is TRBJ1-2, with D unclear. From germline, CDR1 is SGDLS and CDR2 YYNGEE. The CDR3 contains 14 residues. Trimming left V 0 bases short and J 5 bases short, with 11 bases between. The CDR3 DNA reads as TGTGCCAGCAGCGTAGTGGCAGGCCTATATGGCTACACCTTC. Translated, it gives CASSVVAGLYGYTF.

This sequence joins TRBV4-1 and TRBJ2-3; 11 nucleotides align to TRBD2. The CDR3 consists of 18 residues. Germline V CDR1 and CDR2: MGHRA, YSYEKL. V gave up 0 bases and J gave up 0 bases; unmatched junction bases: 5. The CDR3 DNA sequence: TGCGCCAGCAGCCAAGAGGGGCTAGCGGGGGGTAGCACAGATACGCAGTATTTT. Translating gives CASSQEGLAGGSTDTQYF.

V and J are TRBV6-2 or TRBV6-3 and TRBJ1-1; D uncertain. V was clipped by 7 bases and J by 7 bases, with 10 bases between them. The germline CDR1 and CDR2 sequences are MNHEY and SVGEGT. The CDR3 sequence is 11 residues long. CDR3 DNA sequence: TGTGCCAGCACCAGAAGAGGTGAAGCTTTCTTT. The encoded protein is CASTRRGEAFF.